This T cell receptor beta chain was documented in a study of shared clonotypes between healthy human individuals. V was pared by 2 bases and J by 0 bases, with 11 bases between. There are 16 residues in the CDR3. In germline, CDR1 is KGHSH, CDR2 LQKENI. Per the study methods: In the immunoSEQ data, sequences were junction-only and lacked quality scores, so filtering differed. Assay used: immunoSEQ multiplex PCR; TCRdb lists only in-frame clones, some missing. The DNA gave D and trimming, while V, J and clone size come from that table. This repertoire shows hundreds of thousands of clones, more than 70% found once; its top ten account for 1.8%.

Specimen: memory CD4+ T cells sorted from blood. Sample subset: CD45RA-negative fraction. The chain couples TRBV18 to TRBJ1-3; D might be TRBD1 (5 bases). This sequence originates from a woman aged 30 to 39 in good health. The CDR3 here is CASSPAGFRSGNTIYF. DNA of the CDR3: TGTGCCAGCTCACCAGCAGGGTTCCGCTCTGGAAACACCATATATTTT.